This is a list of T cell receptor beta chains from one sample in a study of cytomegalovirus exposure and HLA in healthy donors. Sequenced by immunoSEQ multiplex PCR; TCRdb stores in-frame clones only, minus some. The sample records about 130,000 clones, 65% to 80% being singletons. The sample was PBMCs. The receptors here all came from a man aged 35 to 55 in good health and CMV-seronegative. Both conserved end residues are part of each CDR3. D genes are given only for firm matches. The listing skips clone size in some rows; elsewhere it reads once, few, many or a size class.

CDR3 DNA	CDR3 protein	V gene	clone size	D gene	J gene
TGTGCCAGCAGTCTCCCGGGACAGCCCTACGAGCAGTACTTC	CASSLPGQPYEQYF	TRBV5-4	.	TRBD1	TRBJ2-7
TGTGCCAGTAGGGGGGGCGCGGGGGACGGGGAGCTGTTTTTT	CASRGGAGDGELFF	TRBV19	.	.	TRBJ2-2
TGTGCCAGCAGTTTGGGGGGGGCGGGGGATGGGGAGCTGTTTTTT	CASSLGGAGDGELFF	TRBV6-5	.	.	TRBJ2-2
TGTGCCAGTAGTAACCTTGGACAAAAGGAGCCCACTGAAGCTTTCTTT	CASSNLGQKEPTEAFF	TRBV19	.	.	TRBJ1-1
TGTGCCAGCAGCTTCGACAGGGACCACTTAACTGCCTACGAGCAGTACTTC	CASSFDRDHLTAYEQYF	TRBV7-8	.	TRBD1	TRBJ2-7
TGTGCCAGCAGCCGTTTTTCAGGGATCAGTCAGCCCCAGCATTTT	CASSRFSGISQPQHF	TRBV5-6	.	.	TRBJ1-5
TGTGCCAGCAGCCCGGATGGGGCGGGGACCCTTTACGAGCAGTACTTC	CASSPDGAGTLYEQYF	TRBV7-2	.	.	TRBJ2-7
TGTGCCAGCAGCTTCCTCGACTCTAACTATGGCTACACCTTC	CASSFLDSNYGYTF	TRBV7-9	.	.	TRBJ1-2
TGTGCCAGCTCACCGCAGACAGGGCTAATTCAGCCCCAGCATTTT	CASSPQTGLIQPQHF	TRBV18	.	TRBD1	TRBJ1-5
TGTGCCAGCAACTTAGCTAGCGGGACTACTGGCGAGCAGTACTTC	CASNLASGTTGEQYF	TRBV7-2	few	TRBD2	TRBJ2-7
TGTGCTAGTGGTTCCGGAGAGAACACTGAAGCTTTCTTT	CASGSGENTEAFF	TRBV12-5	.	.	TRBJ1-1
TGTGCCAGCCGGTCGGGGGACGGGGCGCCGGACACTGAAGCTTTCTTT	CASRSGDGAPDTEAFF	TRBV7-9	.	.	TRBJ1-1
TGTTCCAGCAGCCCCCCCGAGCGGGACCACACCTTC	CSSSPPERDHTF	TRBV7-9	few	.	TRBJ1-2
TGTGCCAGTATTCCGACAGGGTTTAACTATGGCTACACCTTC	CASIPTGFNYGYTF	TRBV19	.	TRBD1	TRBJ1-2
TGTGCCAGCAGTGAACTCCGGGTCGGCCAAGAGACCCAGTACTTC	CASSELRVGQETQYF	TRBV6-1	.	.	TRBJ2-5
TGTGCCTGGAGTGCACGGGACTTTTTGCCCTACGAGCAGTACTTC	CAWSARDFLPYEQYF	TRBV30	.	.	TRBJ2-7
TGTGCCAGCAGTTCCATCAAAACCGGGAACACTGAAGCTTTCTTT	CASSSIKTGNTEAFF	TRBV27	.	.	TRBJ1-1
TGTGCCAGCAGCCTAGAACACTCTGGGGCCAACGTCCTGACTTTC	CASSLEHSGANVLTF	TRBV5-6	.	.	TRBJ2-6
TGTGCCAGCAGCCCGCCCCTGCGGAATGAGCAGTTCTTC	CASSPPLRNEQFF	TRBV7-9	.	.	TRBJ2-1
TGTGCCAGCAGTGGTCAGTTACAGGGGCCCGGGGAGACCCAGTACTTC	CASSGQLQGPGETQYF	TRBV6-1	.	TRBD1	TRBJ2-5
TGTGCCAGTAGCTCAGGGTCTATAGCCAAAAACATTCAGTACTTC	CASSSGSIAKNIQYF	TRBV19	.	.	TRBJ2-4
TGTGCCAGCAGTGGTCGGGACAGCTCCCTCGTAGAAGCTTTCTTT	CASSGRDSSLVEAFF	TRBV6-5	.	TRBD1	TRBJ1-1
TGCGCCAGCAGTGAGTCGCCGGGTGGCTACACCTTC	CASSESPGGYTF	TRBV10-1	once	.	TRBJ1-2
TGTGCCAGCAGCGGGACAGGTCCTTATGGCTACACCTTC	CASSGTGPYGYTF	TRBV27	.	TRBD1	TRBJ1-2
TGTGCCAGCAGTTACGGTCGGATACTAGGGGGCTACACCTTC	CASSYGRILGGYTF	TRBV6-5	.	.	TRBJ1-2
TGTGCCAGCAGCCCCAGGGGGCGACGGCGAACTGAAGCTTTCTTT	CASSPRGRRRTEAFF	TRBV7-8	.	TRBD1	TRBJ1-1
TGTGCCAGCAGCTTGGGAGGGGGCGCCGCTGAATCTGGCTACACCTTC	CASSLGGGAAESGYTF	TRBV5-4	.	TRBD1	TRBJ1-2
TGTGCCAGCAGCTTGGAACAGGGGGAAGAGACCCAGTACTTC	CASSLEQGEETQYF	TRBV5-6	.	TRBD1	TRBJ2-5
TGCGCCAGCAGCCCTGGACAGGCTGAAAAACTGTTTTTT	CASSPGQAEKLFF	TRBV4-1	.	TRBD1	TRBJ1-4
TGTGCCAGCAGGTCAGGTGGACAGGGAAATCAGCCCCAGCATTTT	CASRSGGQGNQPQHF	TRBV6-6	.	TRBD1	TRBJ1-5
TGTGCCAGCAGTCCCCCTTGGATGGAGGGGCTGGTTCTGACTGAAGCTTTCTTT	CASSPPWMEGLVLTEAFF	TRBV28	.	.	TRBJ1-1
TGTGCCAGCAGCGCCCCCGGGAGACTAGGCACAGATACGCAGTATTTT	CASSAPGRLGTDTQYF	TRBV4-2	once	.	TRBJ2-3
TGTGCCAGTAGTATATCGGCGGGGGGACAGAATTTTTTT	CASSISAGGQNFF	TRBV19	once	TRBD1	TRBJ1-4
TGTGCCAGCAACATCGCCGGGACAGGGGTTGCTTTCTTT	CASNIAGTGVAFF	TRBV2	.	TRBD1	TRBJ1-1
TGTGCCAGCAGTTCGCTCACCGGGGGGCAGCCCCAGCATTTT	CASSSLTGGQPQHF	TRBV27	.	.	TRBJ1-5
TGTGCCAGCAGTTATCGTTTGGGCAGGGAGGGGTCTGAAGCTTTCTTT	CASSYRLGREGSEAFF	TRBV6-5	once	.	TRBJ1-1
TGTGCCAGCAGTTACTCGACGGGAGAGAATTACGAGCAGTACTTC	CASSYSTGENYEQYF	TRBV6-5	.	.	TRBJ2-7
TGTGCCAGCAGCTTATTCCAGCGGGAGATCCAAGAGACCCAGTACTTC	CASSLFQREIQETQYF	TRBV7-2	.	TRBD2	TRBJ2-5
TGTGCCAGCAGCTTCCAGGGGGGTAGCACAGATACGCAGTATTTT	CASSFQGGSTDTQYF	TRBV7-3	.	.	TRBJ2-3
TGTGCCAGCAGCTCCCGACCTACAGTGAACACTGAAGCTTTCTTT	CASSSRPTVNTEAFF	TRBV7-2	once	.	TRBJ1-1
TGTGCCAGCAGCCGGGACAGGGGACGACTAACCTACGAGCAGTACTTC	CASSRDRGRLTYEQYF	TRBV28	.	TRBD1	TRBJ2-7
TGTGCCACCAGCAGATACACAGGGGGCGGAGCTAATGAAAAACTGTTTTTT	CATSRYTGGGANEKLFF	TRBV15	.	TRBD1	TRBJ1-4
TGTGCCAGCAGTTTATGGGCTGCAGGGTATGATCGGGCCGGGGAGCTGTTTTTT	CASSLWAAGYDRAGELFF	TRBV28	few	.	TRBJ2-2
TGTGCCAGCAGCTTTAGCGGGAGTCGGTACAATGAGCAGTTCTTC	CASSFSGSRYNEQFF	TRBV11-3	.	TRBD2	TRBJ2-1